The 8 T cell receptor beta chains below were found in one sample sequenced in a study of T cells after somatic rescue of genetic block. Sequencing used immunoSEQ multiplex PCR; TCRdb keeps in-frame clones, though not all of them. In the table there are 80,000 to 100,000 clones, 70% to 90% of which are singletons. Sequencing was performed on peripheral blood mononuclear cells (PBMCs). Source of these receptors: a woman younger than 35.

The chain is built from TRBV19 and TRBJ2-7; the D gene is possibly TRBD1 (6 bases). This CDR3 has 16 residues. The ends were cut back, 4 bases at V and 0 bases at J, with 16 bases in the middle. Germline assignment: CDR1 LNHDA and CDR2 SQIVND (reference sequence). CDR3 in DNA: TGTGCCAGTAGTAACCCCAGGGGCGGCCTCTCCTACGAGCAGTACTTC. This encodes CASSNPRGGLSYEQYF.

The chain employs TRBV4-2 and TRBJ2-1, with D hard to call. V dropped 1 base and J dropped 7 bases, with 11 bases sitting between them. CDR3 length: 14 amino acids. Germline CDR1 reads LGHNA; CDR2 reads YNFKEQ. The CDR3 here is CASSQVSLGNEQFF. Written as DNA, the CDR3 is TGTGCCAGCAGCCAAGTCAGCCTCGGGAATGAGCAGTTCTTC.

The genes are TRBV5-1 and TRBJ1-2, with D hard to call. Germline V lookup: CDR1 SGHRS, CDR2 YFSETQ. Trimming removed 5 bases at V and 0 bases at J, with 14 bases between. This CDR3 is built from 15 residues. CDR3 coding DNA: TGCGCCAGCAGGGTGAATATGGAAACTAACTATGGCTACACCTTC. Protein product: CASRVNMETNYGYTF.

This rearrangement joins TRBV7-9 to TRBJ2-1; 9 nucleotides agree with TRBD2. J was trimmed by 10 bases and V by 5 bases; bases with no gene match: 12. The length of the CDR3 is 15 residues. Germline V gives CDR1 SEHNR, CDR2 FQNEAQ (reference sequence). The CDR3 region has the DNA TGTGCCAGCAGCCCCGGTTTAGCGGGAGTAGGCGAGCAGTTCTTC. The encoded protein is CASSPGLAGVGEQFF.

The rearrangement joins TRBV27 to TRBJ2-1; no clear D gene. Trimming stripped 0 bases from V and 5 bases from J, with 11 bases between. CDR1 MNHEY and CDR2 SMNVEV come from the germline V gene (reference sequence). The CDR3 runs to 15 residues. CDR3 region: CASSLSGSYNNEQFF. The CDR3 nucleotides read TGTGCCAGCAGTTTATCCGGCAGCTATAACAATGAGCAGTTCTTC.

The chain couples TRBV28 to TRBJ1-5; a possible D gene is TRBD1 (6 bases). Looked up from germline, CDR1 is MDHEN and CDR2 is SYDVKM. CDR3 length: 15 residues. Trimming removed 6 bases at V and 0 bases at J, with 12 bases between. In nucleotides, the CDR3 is TGTGCCAGCAGGAAACAGGGTTATAGCAATCAGCCCCAGCATTTT. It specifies CASRKQGYSNQPQHF.

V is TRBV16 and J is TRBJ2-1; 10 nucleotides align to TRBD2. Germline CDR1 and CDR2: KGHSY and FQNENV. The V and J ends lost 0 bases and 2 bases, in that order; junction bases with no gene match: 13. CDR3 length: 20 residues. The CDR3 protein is CASSQSPGLAGVGPYNEQFF. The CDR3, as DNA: TGTGCCAGCAGCCAATCACCTGGGCTAGCGGGAGTGGGCCCCTACAATGAGCAGTTCTTC.

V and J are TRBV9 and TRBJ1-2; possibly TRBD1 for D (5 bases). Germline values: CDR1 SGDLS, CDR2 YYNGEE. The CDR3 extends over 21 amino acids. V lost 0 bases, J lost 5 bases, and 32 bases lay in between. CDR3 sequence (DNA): TGTGCCAGCAGCGTAGGCATCCGTAGCCCGCGGGGAGGGGCCAAACGATATGGCTACACCTTC. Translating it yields CASSVGIRSPRGGAKRYGYTF.